This TCR beta chain was observed in a study of vaccination and CD4 T cells after COVID-19. Specified treatment: roughly ten-day PBMC culture with coronavirus spike peptide pools or control peptides (ViraFEST assay). Following expansion of antigen-specific T cells with peptide pools, ViraFEST then sequenced TCRs. V dropped 4 bases and J dropped 4 bases, with 15 bases sitting between them. The CDR3 runs 15 residues. The germline V gene encodes CDR1 ENHRY and CDR2 SYGVKD. This clonotype was seen only a few times. Antigen: not known. With the Oncomine TCR Beta short-read assay, DNA from cultured CD4+ T cells was sequenced. TCRdb re-analysed the PCR reads in MiXCR, keeping a single row per CDR3 protein. The table shows fewer than 15,000 distinct CDR3 sequences, with about 56% occurring only once.

This TCR came from a human donor who had recovered from COVID-19. The chain combines TRBV10-3 with TRBJ2-3; D unclear. Specimen: CD4+ T cells from blood, cultured in vitro, collected before SARS-CoV-2 vaccination. The CDR3, as DNA: TGTGCCATCAGTGGTCGGGCAGAAGGCGCAGATACGCAGTATTTT. As protein: CAISGRAEGADTQYF.